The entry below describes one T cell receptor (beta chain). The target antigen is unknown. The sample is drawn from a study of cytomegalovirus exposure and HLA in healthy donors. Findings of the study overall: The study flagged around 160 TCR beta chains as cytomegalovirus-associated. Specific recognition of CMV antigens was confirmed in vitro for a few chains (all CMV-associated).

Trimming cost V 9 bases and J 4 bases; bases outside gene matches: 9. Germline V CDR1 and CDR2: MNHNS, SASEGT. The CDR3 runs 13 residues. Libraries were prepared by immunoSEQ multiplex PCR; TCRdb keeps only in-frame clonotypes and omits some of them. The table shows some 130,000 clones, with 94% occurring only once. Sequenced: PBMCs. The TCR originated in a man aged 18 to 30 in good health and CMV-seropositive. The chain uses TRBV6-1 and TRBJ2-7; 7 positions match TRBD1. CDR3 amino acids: CASGPTGSYEQYF. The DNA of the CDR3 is TGTGCCAGTGGCCCGACAGGGTCGTACGAGCAGTACTTC.